The 9 T cell receptor beta chains given below trace back to one sample, sequenced in a study of T cells in localized non-small cell lung cancer. Sequencing was performed with immunoSEQ multiplex PCR; in TCRdb, only in-frame clones are kept and a portion is missing. The repertoire has tens of thousands of clones, around 90% of them found once; the top ten carry approximately 6.8%. The input for sequencing was peripheral blood, taken before any cancer treatment. The receptors come from a woman aged 40-69 years with stage I lung adenocarcinoma.

In its sample, this clone was seen once. V usage is TRBV19 and J usage is TRBJ2-7; no definite D call. CDR1 LNHDA and CDR2 SQIVND come from the germline V gene (reference sequence). The CDR3 extends over 12 amino acids. Trimming took off 3 bases at V and 3 bases at J, with 6 bases between the two ends. CDR3 sequence reads: CASSMIGYEQYF. CDR3 nucleotides: TGTGCCAGTAGTATGATCGGCTACGAGCAGTACTTC.

This clone has just a few counts. This chain connects TRBV5-1 to TRBJ2-4; D is possibly TRBD2 (6 bases). This CDR3 has 14 amino acids. The V and J ends lost 3 bases and 8 bases respectively, with 15 bases between them. Germline values: CDR1 SGHRS, CDR2 YFSETQ. CDR3 amino acids: CASSSGGVRDIQYF. CDR3 DNA: TGCGCCAGCAGCTCCGGGGGAGTGAGAGACATTCAGTACTTC.

The chain employs TRBV19 and TRBJ1-1; tentative D call: TRBD1 (5 bases). The germline gives CDR1 LNHDA, CDR2 SQIVND (reference sequence). CDR3 length: 13 amino acids. The V end was cut by 7 bases, the J end by 12 bases, with 21 bases between. Here the CDR3 DNA reads TGTGCCAGTACCCCCCGGGGGGGATCGACGACTTTCTTT. Its protein is CASTPRGGSTTFF.

The chain is built from TRBV7-8 and TRBJ2-2; 7 bases are a match to TRBD1. V lost 5 bases to trimming and J lost 4 bases; unmatched junction nucleotides: 10. CDR3 length: 16 residues. CDR1 and CDR2 (germline): SGHVS, FQNEAQ. CDR3 DNA: TGTGCCAGCAGCCCCCGACAGGGCGCGGGCACCGGGGAGCTGTTTTTT. Its protein product is CASSPRQGAGTGELFF.

The chain carries TRBV6-5 and TRBJ2-5; D assignment may be TRBD1 or TRBD2 (6 bases each). With 6 bases removed from V and 4 bases from J, the gap between germline ends came to 15 bases. Germline V gene data show CDR1 as MNHEY and CDR2 as SVGAGI. The CDR3 spans 14 residues. The CDR3 here is CASRLGGSIETQYF. DNA for the CDR3: TGTGCCAGCAGACTCGGGGGCTCTATAGAGACCCAGTACTTC.

This clone appeared a few times. The chain is built from TRBV9 and TRBJ2-5; D unclear. Germline V gene sequence: CDR1 SGDLS, CDR2 YYNGEE. The CDR3 is 11 residues long. V was shortened by 4 bases and J by 5 bases, with 6 bases between the two germline ends. The CDR3 region is CASSTGETQYF. The CDR3, as DNA: TGTGCCAGCAGCACGGGCGAGACCCAGTACTTC. The full variable domain, its missing parts supplied by reference TRBV9 and TRBJ2-5, is DSGVTQTPKHLITATGQRVTLRCSPRSGDLSVYWYQQSLDQGLQFLIQYYNGEERAKGNILERFSAQQFPDLHSELNLSSLELGDSALYFCASSTGETQYFGPGTRLLVL.

The CDR3 loop reads CASSTEVGRGQAFF. The DNA for the CDR3 is TGCGCCAGCAGCACTGAGGTCGGCAGGGGGCAAGCTTTCTTT. The chain carries TRBV5-1 and TRBJ1-1, with TRBD1 identical over 8 bases. The trim removed 4 bases at V and 9 bases at J, leaving 11 bases unmatched. The CDR3 contains 14 residues. The germline gives CDR1 SGHRS, CDR2 YFSETQ. The full variable domain, completed using reference TRBV5-1 and TRBJ1-1, is KAGVTQTPRYLIKTRGQQVTLSCSPISGHRSVSWYQQTPGQGLQFLFEYFSETQRNKGNFPGRFSGRQFSNSRSEMNVSTLELGDSALYLCASSTEVGRGQAFFGQGTRLTVV.

The chain joins TRBV5-1 to TRBJ1-1; D not certain. Trimming shortened V by 0 bases and J by 3 bases, and 0 bases separated the two germline ends. The germline CDR1 and CDR2 sequences are SGHRS and YFSETQ. The CDR3 extends over 11 amino acids. The CDR3 here is CASSLDTEAFF. The CDR3 DNA reads TGCGCCAGCAGCTTGGACACTGAAGCTTTCTTT.

The rearrangement joins TRBV19 to TRBJ1-6; TRBD1 matches 7 bases. Germline V gene sequence: CDR1 LNHDA, CDR2 SQIVND (reference sequence). J was trimmed by 10 bases and V by 5 bases; bases with no gene match: 8. The CDR3 contains 14 residues. CDR3 residues: CASSETGARSPLHF. In nucleotides, the CDR3 is TGTGCCAGTAGTGAAACAGGGGCAAGATCACCCCTCCACTTT.